The 3 T cell receptor beta chains reported below all come from one sample, sequenced in a study of CD8 T cells in Susac syndrome. Random-hexamer reverse transcription was applied to roughly 0.5 to 1 ug RNA. TCRdb re-analysed the immunoSEQ multiplex PCR reads in MiXCR, keeping a single row per CDR3 protein. Of about 180,000 distinct CDR3 sequences listed, roughly 95% are singletons. Sequenced sample: CD4+ T cells from PBMCs. Receptors were obtained from a human donor with multiple sclerosis.

J is TRBJ2-2 and V is TRBV20-1; 9 nucleotides match TRBD2. The CDR3 loop spans 15 amino acids. The V gene end was trimmed by 0 bases and the J gene end by 4 bases; junction bases not matched to a gene: 3. Germline V gene sequence: CDR1 DFQATT, CDR2 SNEGSKA (reference sequence). CDR3 in amino acids: CSARDRRGGTGELFF. Written as DNA, the CDR3 is TGCAGTGCTAGAGATCGGCGGGGGGGCACCGGGGAGCTGTTTTTT.

V is TRBV6-1 and J is TRBJ2-1, with 8 bases identical to TRBD1. Trimming cost V 5 bases and J 7 bases; bases outside gene matches: 16. The CDR3 sequence is 17 residues long. Germline loops: CDR1 MNHNS, CDR2 SASEGT. CDR3 sequence: CASSPLPGRGLENEQFF. The CDR3 bases are TGTGCCAGCAGTCCCCTCCCCGGCAGGGGGCTTGAGAATGAGCAGTTCTTC.

The genes are TRBV29-1 and TRBJ1-1; maybe TRBD1 (6 bases). V lost 1 base and J lost 1, with 7 bases in between. CDR3 length: 13 amino acids. The V gene's germline CDR1 is SQVTM and CDR2 ANQGSEA. The CDR3 spells CSVEAGANTEAFF. CDR3 bases: TGCAGCGTTGAAGCAGGGGCGAACACTGAAGCTTTCTTT.